These 30 T cell receptor beta chains were sequenced from one sample in a study of neurological immune-mediated disorders. Via MiXCR, TCRdb re-called the 5' RACE reads, giving one row per CDR3 protein. The sample consists of around 58,000 distinct CDR3 sequences, 3% to 4% of them appearing once. The specimen sequenced was PBMCs. The receptors come from a woman aged 55-70 years with multiple sclerosis.

This clonotype was seen repeatedly, ten times or more. The chain's CDR3 is CASSSPVLDTQYF. In DNA, the CDR3 is TGTGCCAGCAGCTCCCCGGTTCTCGATACGCAGTATTTT. The chain uses TRBV9 and TRBJ2-3, with D hard to call. The CDR3 runs 13 residues. Trimming removed 4 bases at V and 6 bases at J, with 12 bases between. Germline CDR1 and CDR2: SGDLS and YYNGEE.

This clonotype was counted many times. This sequence joins TRBV27 and TRBJ1-1; tentatively, D is TRBD1 (5 bases). Germline CDR1 is MNHEY and CDR2 is SMNVEV (reference sequence). Trimming removed 2 bases from V and 6 bases from J, with 22 bases in between. CDR3 length equals 17 residues. The CDR3 loop reads CASSLRGWAGKSAEAFF. Here the CDR3 DNA reads TGTGCCAGCAGTTTAAGGGGTTGGGCGGGGAAATCCGCTGAAGCTTTCTTT.

This clonotype was seen repeatedly, ten times or more. V is TRBV5-1 and J is TRBJ1-1; D not resolved. V was cut by 1 base and J by 7 bases, with 11 bases left in between. CDR1 SGHRS and CDR2 YFSETQ come from the germline V gene. The CDR3 has 13 residues. Written as DNA, the CDR3 is TGCGCCAGCAGCTTGTCAGGACGGAATGAAGCTTTCTTT. This sequence encodes CASSLSGRNEAFF. Looking up the rest from reference TRBV5-1 and TRBJ1-1 gives the full variable domain: KAGVTQTPRYLIKTRGQQVTLSCSPISGHRSVSWYQQTPGQGLQFLFEYFSETQRNKGNFPGRFSGRQFSNSRSEMNVSTLELGDSALYLCASSLSGRNEAFFGQGTRLTVV.

This clonotype was recorded at least ten times. V is TRBV18 and J is TRBJ2-7; weak D call: TRBD1 (5 bases). V lost 5 bases and J lost 5, with 22 bases in between. This CDR3 has 16 amino acids. The germline gives CDR1 KGHSH, CDR2 LQKENI. Here the CDR3 DNA reads TGTGCCAGCTCAGCCATACGCCAGGCCTTAGGGGACGAGCAGTACTTC. It encodes CASSAIRQALGDEQYF.

In this sample, this clonotype turned up a few times. No conserved phenylalanine or tryptophan ends this CDR3, so it is likely a read error. The chain combines TRBV28 with TRBJ1-2; D gene unclear. V was cut by 5 bases and J by 3 bases, with 4 bases left in between. Germline-derived CDR1 and CDR2 are MDHEN and SYDVKM. This CDR3 contains 11 residues. The CDR3 sequence: CASSLHYGYTN. The CDR3 DNA reads as TGTGCCAGCAGTCTTCACTATGGCTACACCAAC.

This clonotype was seen many times. The J gene is TRBJ2-2, the V gene TRBV7-2; 8 bases agree with TRBD1. This CDR3 comprises 16 residues. The ends lost 5 bases at V and 3 bases at J; junction bases unmatched: 8. From germline, CDR1 is SGHTA and CDR2 FQGNSA. The CDR3 region is CASSHSGQGDTGELFF. DNA of the CDR3: TGTGCCAGCAGCCACTCCGGACAGGGAGACACCGGGGAGCTGTTTTTT.

This clonotype occurred many times. This rearrangement joins TRBV7-9 to TRBJ2-5; 7 bases are shared with TRBD1. Germline assignment: CDR1 SEHNR and CDR2 FQNEAQ (reference sequence). The V segment lost 6 bases and the J segment 5 bases; nucleotides outside the gene matches: 9. This CDR3 is built from 14 residues. The CDR3 region has the DNA TGTGCCAGCAGTCCCACAGGGGTATGGGAGACCCAGTACTTC. Translated, it gives CASSPTGVWETQYF. Complete variable domain (other parts from reference TRBV7-9 and TRBJ2-5): DTGVSQNPRHKITKRGQNVTFRCDPISEHNRLYWYRQTLGQGPEFLTYFQNEAQLEKSRLLSDRFSAERPKGSFSTLEIQRTEQGDSAMYLCASSPTGVWETQYFGPGTRLLVL.

This clonotype was counted at least ten times. The chain links TRBV7-8 to TRBJ1-2; D uncertain. This CDR3 contains 14 residues. Germline values: CDR1 SGHVS, CDR2 FQNEAQ. V gave up 3 bases and J gave up 2 bases, with 10 bases separating them. The CDR3: CASSFSRTNYGYTF. CDR3 DNA sequence: TGTGCCAGCAGCTTTTCGAGGACGAACTATGGCTACACCTTC.

Concerning this clonotype itself: A much larger clone lies one base from this, so it may be a read error. The CDR3 does not close with the conserved phenylalanine or tryptophan, likely indicating a read error. The chain recombines TRBV15 with TRBJ1-2; D uncertain. Between the trimmed V and J ends, which lost 0 bases and 6 bases, there was a span of 8 bases. Germline loops: CDR1 LNHNV, CDR2 YYDKDF (reference sequence). The CDR3 runs to 13 residues. CDR3 protein: CATSRDLRDGYTC. CDR3 bases: TGTGCCACCAGCAGAGATTTACGGGATGGCTACACCTGC.

V and J are TRBV20-1 and TRBJ2-5; maybe TRBD1 (6 bases). Germline V CDR1 and CDR2: DFQATT, SNEGSKA (reference sequence). CDR3 length: 12 residues. The V end was cut by 6 bases, the J end by 0 bases, with 8 bases between. The CDR3 coding sequence is TGCAGTGCAAGACAGGACCAAGAGACCCAGTACTTC. Translation: CSARQDQETQYF.

This clonotype has ten or more counts. V is TRBV20-1 and J is TRBJ2-1; possibly TRBD1 for D (5 bases). This CDR3 has 12 amino acids. Germline CDR1 and CDR2: DFQATT and SNEGSKA (reference sequence). V was cut by 6 bases and J by 2 bases, with 8 bases left in between. CDR3 in amino acids: CSAPGTYNEQFF. The CDR3 DNA is TGCAGTGCCCCAGGGACCTACAATGAGCAGTTCTTC.

This clonotype appeared many times. The chain couples TRBV28 to TRBJ2-5; D not resolved. The CDR3 loop spans 12 amino acids. V dropped 6 bases and J dropped 5 bases, with 10 bases sitting between them. Germline V CDR1 and CDR2: MDHEN, SYDVKM. The CDR3 loop is CASSRFGETQYF. The DNA of the CDR3 is TGTGCCAGCAGCCGCTTTGGTGAGACCCAGTACTTC.

This clonotype was counted many times. This chain connects TRBV10-3 to TRBJ1-5; maybe TRBD1 (6 bases). Trimming removed 2 bases from V and 0 bases from J, with 8 bases in between. In germline, CDR1 is ENHRY, CDR2 SYGVKD. This CDR3 region has 15 residues. The CDR3 sequence: CAISEMGASNQPQHF. The CDR3 coding sequence is TGTGCCATCAGTGAGATGGGGGCTAGCAATCAGCCCCAGCATTTT.

This clonotype was detected ten times or more. This chain links TRBV7-3 with TRBJ1-6; the match to TRBD1 covers 7 bases. This CDR3 spans 15 amino acids. CDR1 is SGHTA and CDR2 is FQGTGA in the germline V gene. Unmatched junction bases numbered 5, after V lost 2 bases and J lost 7 bases. The DNA for the CDR3 is TGTGCCAGCAGCTTAGGCGGGACAGCGAATTCACCCCTCCACTTT. It translates to CASSLGGTANSPLHF.

This clonotype was counted many times. This rearrangement joins TRBV15 to TRBJ2-3; perhaps TRBD1 as D (7 bases). This CDR3 is 15 amino acids long. The V and J ends lost 5 bases and 4 bases respectively, with 16 bases between them. CDR1 LNHNV and CDR2 YYDKDF come from the germline V gene (reference sequence). This CDR3 is CATSGGTASADTQYF. The CDR3 nucleotides read TGTGCCACCAGCGGAGGGACAGCCAGCGCAGATACGCAGTATTTT.

This clonotype was detected ten times or more. V and J are TRBV7-9 and TRBJ1-1; possibly TRBD1 for D (5 bases). V lost 5 bases and J 1 base, leaving 11 bases between the germline ends. The CDR3 loop spans 14 amino acids. Germline V lookup: CDR1 SEHNR, CDR2 FQNEAQ (reference sequence). The CDR3 here is CASSDRTGNTEAFF. CDR3 bases: TGTGCCAGCAGCGACAGAACAGGGAACACTGAAGCTTTCTTT.

The rearrangement links TRBV4-3 to TRBJ1-1, with D unclear. V was clipped by 0 bases and J by 7 bases, with 9 bases between them. The CDR3 contains 13 residues. Germline V gene lookup returns CDR1 LGHNA and CDR2 YSLEER. In DNA, the CDR3 is TGCGCCAGCAGCCAAGACCTCTTTCGTGAAGCTTTCTTT. The encoded protein is CASSQDLFREAFF.

This clonotype came up many times. The chain joins TRBV5-1 to TRBJ2-2; weak D call: TRBD2 (5 bases). V was clipped by 4 bases and J by 4 bases, with 8 bases between them. This CDR3 comprises 13 residues. The germline gives CDR1 SGHRS, CDR2 YFSETQ. CDR3 amino acids: CASSQDSTGELFF. CDR3 coding DNA: TGCGCCAGCAGCCAGGACTCCACCGGGGAGCTGTTTTTT.

This clonotype was observed at least ten times. J is TRBJ2-3 and V is TRBV5-1, with D unresolved. V dropped 0 bases and J dropped 0 bases, with 8 bases sitting between them. Germline V gene data show CDR1 as SGHRS and CDR2 as YFSETQ. The CDR3 totals 15 residues. This CDR3 reads CASSLDSSSTDTQYF. Written as DNA, the CDR3 is TGCGCCAGCAGCTTGGATTCTTCTAGCACAGATACGCAGTATTTT. The full variable domain, in which reference TRBV5-1 and TRBJ2-3 provide the parts outside the CDR3, is KAGVTQTPRYLIKTRGQQVTLSCSPISGHRSVSWYQQTPGQGLQFLFEYFSETQRNKGNFPGRFSGRQFSNSRSEMNVSTLELGDSALYLCASSLDSSSTDTQYFGPGTRLTVL.

This clonotype has a count of ten or more. The rearrangement joins TRBV20-1 to TRBJ1-1; a possible D gene is TRBD1 (5 bases). The CDR3 covers 14 residues. Germline CDR1 reads DFQATT; CDR2 reads SNEGSKA (reference sequence). Trimming took off 2 bases at V and 5 bases at J, with 15 bases between the two ends. This CDR3 reads CSARSHGGGTEAFF. In DNA, the CDR3 is TGCAGTGCTAGATCTCATGGGGGGGGAACTGAAGCTTTCTTT.

This clonotype was observed at least ten times. The chain has TRBV7-3 and TRBJ1-1; maybe TRBD1 (5 bases). The CDR3 extends over 14 amino acids. Germline V gene data show CDR1 as SGHTA and CDR2 as FQGTGA. Trimming cost V 5 bases and J 3 bases, with 13 bases left between them. The CDR3 here is CASSRQHADTEAFF. For the CDR3, the DNA is TGTGCCAGCAGCAGACAGCACGCGGACACTGAAGCTTTCTTT.

This clonotype showed up many times. The chain has TRBV20-1 and TRBJ2-3; TRBD2 matches at 8 bases. Trimming removed 3 bases from V and 5 bases from J; junction bases left unmatched: 10. CDR3 length: 15 amino acids. Germline assignment: CDR1 DFQATT and CDR2 SNEGSKA (reference sequence). The CDR3 region is CSASRRGGSRDTQYF. CDR3 nucleotides: TGCAGTGCTAGTCGTCGGGGGGGGTCCAGAGATACGCAGTATTTT.

This sequence joins TRBV6-2 or TRBV6-3 and TRBJ1-4; 7 bases align to TRBD1. The CDR3 is made up of 15 amino acids. The germline V gene has CDR1 MNHEY and CDR2 SVGEGT. Trimming took 2 bases from V and 7 from J; bases not matched to a gene: 7. CDR3 amino acids: CASSYLQGRGEKLFF. The CDR3 nucleotides read TGTGCCAGCAGTTACCTACAGGGGCGAGGTGAAAAACTGTTTTTT.

This clonotype came up many times. The germline gene is not matched at one end of the junction; a read error may be the cause. V and J are TRBV5-1 and TRBJ2-2, with no clear D. Germline CDR1 is SGHRS and CDR2 is YFSETQ. CDR3 length: 15 amino acids. The CDR3 here is CASSLAAGNTGELFF. CDR3 coding DNA: TGCGCCAGCAGTTTGGCTGCAGGGAACACCGGGGAGCTGTTTTTT.

In this sample, this clonotype turned up many times. V usage is TRBV6-4 and J usage is TRBJ2-2; D is tentatively TRBD1 or TRBD2 (5 bases each). The CDR3 totals 14 residues. V was shortened by 6 bases and J by 2 bases, with 10 bases between the two germline ends. From germline, CDR1 is MRHNA and CDR2 SNTAGT. The chain's CDR3 is CASSDRDNTGELFF. The CDR3, as DNA: TGTGCCAGCAGCGACCGGGACAACACCGGGGAGCTGTTTTTT.

This clonotype was seen at least ten times. The genes are TRBV18 and TRBJ2-7; D might be TRBD2 (6 bases). The germline gives CDR1 KGHSH, CDR2 LQKENI. This CDR3 contains 14 residues. Trimming took 0 bases from V and 5 from J, leaving 11 bases between them. The CDR3 here is CASSPPGREHEQYF. The CDR3, as DNA: TGTGCCAGCTCACCACCGGGCCGGGAGCACGAGCAGTACTTC.

There are many counts of this clonotype. V is TRBV6-1 and J is TRBJ1-4; maybe TRBD1 (5 bases). The CDR3 is 11 residues long. Trimming shortened V by 6 bases and J by 8 bases, and 7 bases separated the two germline ends. The V gene's germline CDR1 is MNHNS and CDR2 SASEGT. CDR3 DNA sequence: TGTGCCAGCAGGGGGCAGGAAAAACTGTTTTTT. Translated, it gives CASRGQEKLFF.

The chain recombines TRBV12-3 or TRBV12-4 with TRBJ1-1; the D gene is possibly TRBD1 (6 bases). This CDR3 is built from 13 residues. The V and J ends lost 6 bases and 8 bases respectively, with 16 bases between them. CDR3 nucleotides: TGTGCCAGCAGCCCCCCAGGACAGACGGAAGCTTTCTTT. Protein: CASSPPGQTEAFF.

In this sample, this clonotype turned up many times. The gene calls are TRBV2 and TRBJ1-2; D gene uncertain. V was clipped by 4 bases and J by 4 bases, with 7 bases between them. In germline, CDR1 is SNHLY, CDR2 FYNNEI. The CDR3 extends over 12 amino acids. This CDR3 reads CASSVQPYGYTF. Here the CDR3 DNA reads TGTGCCAGCAGTGTACAGCCCTATGGCTACACCTTC. Complete variable domain (other parts from reference TRBV2 and TRBJ1-2): EPEVTQTPSHQVTQMGQEVILRCVPISNHLYFYWYRQILGQKVEFLVSFYNNEISEKSEIFDDQFSVERPDGSNFTLKIRSTKLEDSAMYFCASSVQPYGYTFGSGTRLTVV.

This clonotype occurred many times. V usage is TRBV4-3 and J usage is TRBJ2-7; TRBD2 matches 9 bases. The CDR3 contains 18 residues. CDR1 is LGHNA and CDR2 is YSLEER in the germline V gene. J lost 0 bases, V lost 0 bases, and 9 bases had no gene match. CDR3 sequence reads: CASSQDLYSGGFSYEQYF. CDR3 sequence (DNA): TGCGCCAGCAGCCAAGATCTTTATAGCGGGGGATTCTCCTACGAGCAGTACTTC.